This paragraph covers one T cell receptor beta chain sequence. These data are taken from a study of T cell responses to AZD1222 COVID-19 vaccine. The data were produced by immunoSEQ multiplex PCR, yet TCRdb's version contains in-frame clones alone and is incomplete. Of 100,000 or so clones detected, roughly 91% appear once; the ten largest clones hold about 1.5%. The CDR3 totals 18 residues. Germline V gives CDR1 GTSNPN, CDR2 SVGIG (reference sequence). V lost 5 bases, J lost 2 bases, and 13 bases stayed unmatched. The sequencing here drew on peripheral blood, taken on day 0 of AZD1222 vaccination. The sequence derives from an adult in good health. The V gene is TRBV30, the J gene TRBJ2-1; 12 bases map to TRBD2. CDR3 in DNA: TGTGCCTGGGGGGTCCCGGGACTAGCGGGTCGAACCTACAATGAGCAGTTCTTC. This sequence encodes CAWGVPGLAGRTYNEQFF. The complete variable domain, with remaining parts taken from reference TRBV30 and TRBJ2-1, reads SQTIHQWPATLVQPVGSPLSLECTVEGTSNPNLYWYRQAAGRGLQLLFYSVGIGQISSEVPQNLSASRPQDRQFILSSKKLLLSDSGFYLCAWGVPGLAGRTYNEQFFGPGTRLTVL.